The 14 T cell receptor beta chains presented below share a single source sample, sequenced in a study of T-cell reconstitution after alpha-beta-depleted transplantation in children (dated by TCRdb to the mid-2010s). The method behind the library was PCR. Instrument on record: Illumina HiSeq 2500. TCR library preparation used molecular barcoding, with unique molecular identifiers applied to normalize quantification of the TCRbeta repertoire. The public reads were quality trimmed at Q25 with fastp and then assembled into clones with MiXCR by TCRdb, keeping productive beta chains. Entries are consolidated by CDR3 protein sequence, retaining the most common genes and DNA. The sample includes roughly 400,000 distinct CDR3 sequences, with just over 20% observed a single time. The ten top clones hold approximately 3.9% of the sample. Here the sequenced sample was PBMCs from the stem cell graft donor, taken from the stem cell graft. These receptor sequences come from a human donor who donated a stem cell graft to a child with acute myeloid leukemia.

This clonotype has just a few counts. J is TRBJ2-5 and V is TRBV12-3 or TRBV12-4, with a possible D match to TRBD2 (6 bases). V lost 7 bases and J 2 bases, leaving 17 bases between the germline ends. The CDR3 is 15 residues long. The CDR3 nucleotides are TGTGCCAGCACTCCCGAACGCGGGGCTCAAGAGACCCAGTACTTC. Residues: CASTPERGAQETQYF.

This rearrangement joins TRBV4-1 to TRBJ2-7; D perhaps matches TRBD1 (6 bases). CDR3 length equals 18 residues. The ends were cut back, 0 bases at V and 0 bases at J, with 18 bases in the middle. Germline V gene sequence: CDR1 MGHRA, CDR2 YSYEKL. The CDR3 is CASSQDWGRGEYSYEQYF. The CDR3 bases are TGCGCCAGCAGCCAAGATTGGGGGCGAGGGGAGTACTCCTACGAGCAGTACTTC.

This clonotype showed up many times. CDR3 amino acids: CASSEGQVNEQFF. The CDR3 nucleotides read TGCGCCAGCAGCGAGGGACAGGTGAATGAGCAGTTCTTC. V usage is TRBV5-1 and J usage is TRBJ2-1; TRBD1 matches 8 bases. Germline CDR1 SGHRS, CDR2 YFSETQ. The CDR3 runs to 13 residues. The V gene end was trimmed by 4 bases and the J gene end by 7 bases; junction bases not matched to a gene: 4.

The sample holds a few counts of this clonotype. The chain carries TRBV28 and TRBJ2-1; 12 nucleotides match TRBD2. Germline CDR1 and CDR2: MDHEN and SYDVKM. The CDR3 covers 17 residues. J lost 7 bases, V lost 5 bases, and 12 bases had no gene match. The CDR3 DNA is TGTGCCAGCAGTCCGCCCCCCCCAGGACTAGCGGGAAATGAGCAGTTCTTC. Protein sequence: CASSPPPPGLAGNEQFF.

The chain uses TRBV20-1 and TRBJ2-1; 11 bases line up with TRBD2. The CDR3 totals 16 residues. Germline trimming cut 3 bases from V and 5 bases from J; bases unmatched to any gene: 9. Germline CDR1 is DFQATT and CDR2 is SNEGSKA (reference sequence). The CDR3 DNA sequence: TGCAGTGCTAGTGCTCCCGGGACTAGCGGAAACAATGAGCAGTTCTTC. It translates to CSASAPGTSGNNEQFF.

This chain links TRBV6-6 with TRBJ2-5; D gene ambiguous. The ends were cut back, 7 bases at V and 4 bases at J, with 13 bases in the middle. Germline V gene lookup returns CDR1 MNHNY and CDR2 SVGAGI (reference sequence). CDR3 length equals 13 residues. Here the CDR3 DNA reads TGTGCCAGCATAGACGGTGGACGAGAGACCCAGTACTTC. It specifies CASIDGGRETQYF.

The chain carries TRBV2 and TRBJ1-1; D is perhaps TRBD1 (6 bases). Trimming cost V 11 bases and J 3 bases, with 19 bases left between them. In germline, CDR1 is SNHLY, CDR2 FYNNEI. There are 14 residues in the CDR3. CDR3 loop: CALGRGGAYTEAFF. DNA for the CDR3: TGTGCCCTAGGACGGGGGGGCGCGTACACTGAAGCTTTCTTT.

V usage is TRBV29-1 and J usage is TRBJ2-3; a possible D gene is TRBD2 (6 bases). CDR3 length: 15 residues. V lost 3 bases to trimming and J lost 8 bases, with 21 bases between them. Germline V gene data show CDR1 as SQVTM and CDR2 as ANQGSEA. The CDR3 DNA is TGCAGCGTTGAGATTTCGGGAGTCGGGTCAGGTACGCAGTATTTT. Protein product: CSVEISGVGSGTQYF.

The chain carries TRBV4-2 and TRBJ2-2; 10 bases agree with TRBD2. The ends lost 4 bases at V and 6 bases at J; junction bases unmatched: 8. This CDR3 comprises 16 residues. Germline V gene lookup returns CDR1 LGHNA and CDR2 YNFKEQ. The DNA for the CDR3 is TGTGCCAGCAGCCCCTACTCTAGCGGGAGTGCCGGGGAGCTGTTTTTT. This sequence encodes CASSPYSSGSAGELFF.

V is TRBV18 and J is TRBJ2-2, with D possibly being TRBD2 (6 bases). The germline V gene encodes CDR1 KGHSH and CDR2 LQKENI. This CDR3 contains 16 residues. The V end was cut by 3 bases, the J end by 0 bases, with 11 bases between. The CDR3 loop reads CASSPGTPTNTGELFF. The CDR3, as DNA: TGTGCCAGCTCACCGGGGACTCCTACGAACACCGGGGAGCTGTTTTTT.

The rearrangement joins TRBV7-8 to TRBJ2-6; D gene uncertain. CDR1 and CDR2 (germline): SGHVS, FQNEAQ. This CDR3 is built from 17 residues. V lost 2 bases to trimming and J lost 0 bases, with 11 bases between them. The CDR3 here is CASSLRAQFSGANVLTF. CDR3 nucleotide sequence: TGTGCCAGCAGCTTACGTGCACAATTCTCTGGGGCCAACGTCCTGACTTTC.

The chain has TRBV5-1 and TRBJ2-5, with unresolved D. Germline CDR1 is SGHRS and CDR2 is YFSETQ. V lost 4 bases and J 2 bases, leaving 9 bases between the germline ends. This CDR3 has 13 residues. The CDR3 spells CASSPYQQETQYF. The CDR3 bases are TGCGCCAGCAGCCCGTACCAGCAAGAGACCCAGTACTTC. Together with reference TRBV5-1 and TRBJ2-5, the CDR3 gives the full variable domain: KAGVTQTPRYLIKTRGQQVTLSCSPISGHRSVSWYQQTPGQGLQFLFEYFSETQRNKGNFPGRFSGRQFSNSRSEMNVSTLELGDSALYLCASSPYQQETQYFGPGTRLLVL.

This clonotype came up a few times. This chain links TRBV4-1 with TRBJ2-7, with 13 bases that match TRBD2. Germline lookup yields CDR1 MGHRA and CDR2 YSYEKL. With 2 bases clipped from V and 5 bases from J, the junction kept 3 bases outside the gene matches. The CDR3 spans 15 residues. The CDR3 region is CASSQLGLAGNEQYF. CDR3 coding DNA: TGCGCCAGCAGCCAACTGGGACTAGCGGGAAACGAGCAGTACTTC.

The V gene is TRBV24-1, the J gene TRBJ2-1; D gene uncertain. This CDR3 contains 14 residues. The germline V gene has CDR1 KGHDR and CDR2 SFDVKD. The germline V and J ends were trimmed by 6 bases and 2 bases, with 10 bases remaining between them. The CDR3 here is CATSSPWAYNEQFF. The CDR3 DNA reads TGTGCCACCAGTTCCCCCTGGGCCTACAATGAGCAGTTCTTC.